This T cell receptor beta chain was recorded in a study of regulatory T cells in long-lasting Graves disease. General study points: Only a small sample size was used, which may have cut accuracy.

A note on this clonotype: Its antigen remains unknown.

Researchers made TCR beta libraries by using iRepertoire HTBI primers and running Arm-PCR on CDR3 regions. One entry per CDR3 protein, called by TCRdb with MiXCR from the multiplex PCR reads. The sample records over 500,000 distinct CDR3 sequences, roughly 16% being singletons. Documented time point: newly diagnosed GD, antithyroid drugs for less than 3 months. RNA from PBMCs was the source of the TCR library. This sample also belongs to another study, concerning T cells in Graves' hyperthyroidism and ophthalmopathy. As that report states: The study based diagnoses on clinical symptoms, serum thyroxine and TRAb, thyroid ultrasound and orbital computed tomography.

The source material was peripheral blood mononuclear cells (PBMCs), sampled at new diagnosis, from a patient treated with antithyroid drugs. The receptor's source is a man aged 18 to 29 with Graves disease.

CDR3 DNA: TGCGCCAGCAGCCAAGTGGGCAGCTTTAACACTGAAGCTTTCTTT. This codes for CASSQVGSFNTEAFF. The gene calls are TRBV4-1 and TRBJ1-1; D is uncertain. V dropped 1 base and J dropped 2 bases, with 11 bases sitting between them. This CDR3 comprises 15 residues. Germline V gives CDR1 MGHRA, CDR2 YSYEKL.